The sequence of this T cell receptor beta chain was determined in a study of T cells in women clearing cervical HPV infection. Whole-study context: Case blood was drawn when the lesion was first found; control blood after infection became undetectable.

This table comes from immunoSEQ multiplex PCR, and its TCRdb copy is limited to in-frame clones, with some not included. This table lists around 23,000 clones. As to this clone: The read comes to an end 3 residues before the CDR3 does, leaving the germline J gene to fill in the end.

CDR1 and CDR2 (germline): DFQATT, SNEGSKA (reference sequence). This CDR3 region has 12 residues. The ends lost 6 bases at V and 9 bases at J; junction bases unmatched: 8. The specimen was blood buffy coat. This sequence was found in a woman between 18 and 75 years old with a cervical HPV16 infection that either progressed to CIN3+ or cleared (not recorded which). The chain couples TRBV20-1 to TRBJ2-1; TRBD2 matches 7 bases. The CDR3 protein is CSATGGIAEQFF. The CDR3 bases that were read are TGCAGTGCGACCGGGGGGATCGCTGAG.